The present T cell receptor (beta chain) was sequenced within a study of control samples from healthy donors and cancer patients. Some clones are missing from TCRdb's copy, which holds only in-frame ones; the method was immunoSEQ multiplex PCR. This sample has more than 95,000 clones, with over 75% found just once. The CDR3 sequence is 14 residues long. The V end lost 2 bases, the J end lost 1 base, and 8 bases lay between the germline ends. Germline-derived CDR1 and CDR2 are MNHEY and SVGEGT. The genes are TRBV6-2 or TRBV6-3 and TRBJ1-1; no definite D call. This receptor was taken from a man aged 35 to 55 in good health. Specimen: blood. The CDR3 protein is CASSYGGGNTEAFF. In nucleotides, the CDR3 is TGTGCCAGCAGTTACGGAGGCGGGAACACTGAAGCTTTCTTT.